A selection of T cell receptor beta chains follows, all from one sample in a study of Graves' ophthalmopathy and Graves' hyperthyroidism. TCRdb re-called the multiplex PCR reads with MiXCR, one entry per CDR3 protein. There are roughly 610,000 distinct CDR3 sequences in the sample; about a fifth occur only once, and approximately 7% lies in the top ten. The sample consisted of peripheral blood. All receptors derive from a woman aged 18-29 years with stable Graves' hyperthyroidism. Some clones in this sample may be carry-over from other donors' samples. The CDR3 runs from the conserved cysteine through the conserved F or W. The D gene is left open where the match is weak. Size is omitted from some rows. Given values are once, few, many or a class for expanded clones.

CDR3aa | CDR3nt | abundance | j_gene | d_gene | v_gene
CASSESEIPAGGELFF | TGTGCCAGCAGTGAATCAGAAATCCCCGCCGGCGGGGAGCTGTTTTTT | - | TRBJ2-2 | - | TRBV6-1
CASSYLGHPEAFF | TGTGCCAGCAGTTACCTCGGACATCCCGAAGCTTTCTTT | many | TRBJ1-1 | - | TRBV6-4
CASSSPLSGKSIETQYF | TGTGCCAGCAGTTCACCCCTCTCCGGGAAGAGTATAGAGACCCAGTACTTC | - | TRBJ2-5 | - | TRBV6-2/TRBV6-3
CASSYRRTGSATGELFF | TGTGCCAGCAGTTACCGACGGACGGGAAGTGCCACCGGGGAGCTGTTTTTT | many | TRBJ2-2 | - | TRBV6-2/TRBV6-3
CSASSSGRPNHEQYF | TGCAGTGCTAGCTCCAGCGGGAGGCCCAACCACGAGCAGTACTTC | many | TRBJ2-7 | TRBD2 | TRBV20-1
CASTQTGTYEQYF | TGTGCCAGCACCCAGACAGGTACCTACGAGCAGTACTTC | many | TRBJ2-7 | - | TRBV12-3/TRBV12-4
CASSHDVRARSYEQYF | TGCGCCAGCAGCCACGACGTGCGGGCCCGCTCCTACGAGCAGTACTTC | many | TRBJ2-7 | - | TRBV4-1
CASSQVARGQETQYF | TGTGCCAGCAGCCAAGTGGCTAGGGGGCAAGAGACCCAGTACTTC | once | TRBJ2-5 | - | TRBV3-1
CATSRDRLDRPYGYTF | TGTGCCACCAGCAGAGATCGTCTAGACAGGCCCTATGGCTACACCTTC | few | TRBJ1-2 | - | TRBV15
CASSLERRNTIYF | TGTGCCAGCAGCTTAGAGCGGAGAAACACCATATATTTT | many | TRBJ1-3 | - | TRBV11-2
CASSFLSGAGETQYF | TGTGCCAGCAGCTTTCTTTCAGGGGCGGGGGAGACCCAGTACTTC | - | TRBJ2-5 | - | TRBV7-3
CATSRDPKYGYTF | TGTGCCACCAGCAGAGATCCAAAATACGGCTACACCTTC | - | TRBJ1-2 | - | TRBV15
CASSLEAGALLTGELFF | TGCGCCAGCAGCTTGGAAGCGGGGGCCCTCCTCACCGGGGAGCTGTTTTTT | many | TRBJ2-2 | TRBD2 | TRBV5-1
CASSLDGESLLYGYTF | TGTGCCAGTAGTCTCGACGGGGAAAGCCTCCTATATGGCTACACCTTC | few | TRBJ1-2 | - | TRBV19
CASSYIGGGAGELFF | TGTGCCAGCAGTTATATAGGGGGTGGCGCCGGGGAGCTGTTTTTT | many | TRBJ2-2 | - | TRBV6-5
CATDHPPGRTNTGELFF | TGTGCCACCGATCATCCTCCGGGACGAACGAACACCGGGGAGCTGTTTTTT | many | TRBJ2-2 | - | TRBV12-3/TRBV12-4
CSALAVGGSTYEQYF | TGCAGTGCCCTCGCGGTGGGTGGCAGTACCTACGAGCAGTACTTC | many | TRBJ2-7 | - | TRBV20-1
CASSQQGAGSYEQYF | TGCGCCAGCAGCCAGCAGGGGGCTGGCTCCTACGAGCAGTACTTC | - | TRBJ2-7 | TRBD1 | TRBV4-1
CASSLTTGDAFF | TGTGCCAGCAGTTTGACGACAGGAGACGCTTTCTTT | many | TRBJ1-1 | - | TRBV12-3/TRBV12-4
CASSEGQWGGETQYF | TGTGCCAGCAGTGAGGGCCAATGGGGTGGAGAGACCCAGTACTTC | - | TRBJ2-5 | - | TRBV2
CASTLRGGETQYF | TGTGCCAGCACGCTAAGAGGGGGCGAGACCCAGTACTTC | many | TRBJ2-5 | TRBD1 | TRBV13
CASSLSWGASTETCF | TGTGCCAGCAGTTTAAGCTGGGGGGCGAGCACTGAAACTTGCTTT | - | TRBJ1-1 | - | TRBV12-3/TRBV12-4
CASSPLAGELFF | TGTGCCAGCAGCCCCCTCGCCGGGGAGCTGTTTTTT | few | TRBJ2-2 | - | TRBV11-2
CASSKQGFHEQYF | TGTGCCAGCAGTAAACAGGGATTCCACGAGCAGTACTTC | many | TRBJ2-7 | - | TRBV27
CATQKNWGEAFF | TGTGCCACCCAGAAAAACTGGGGCGAAGCTTTCTTT | few | TRBJ1-1 | - | TRBV2
CASSLVPMTLYEQYF | TGCGCCAGCAGCCTTGTCCCGATGACATTATACGAGCAGTACTTC | - | TRBJ2-7 | - | TRBV5-1
CASSPGRGPTNTGELFF | TGTGCCAGCAGCCCCGGACGGGGTCCGACGAACACCGGGGAGCTGTTTTTT | many | TRBJ2-2 | - | TRBV11-2
CASSPSPWRGDTGELFF | TGTGCCAGCAGTCCCTCCCCATGGCGGGGGGACACCGGGGAGCTGTTTTTT | few | TRBJ2-2 | TRBD2 | TRBV28
CASAAHNTGELFF | TGTGCCAGCGCGGCCCATAACACCGGGGAGCTGTTTTTT | once | TRBJ2-2 | - | TRBV7-6
CASTSPGGSSYEQYF | TGTGCCAGCACCTCTCCCGGGGGAAGCTCCTACGAGCAGTACTTC | many | TRBJ2-7 | - | TRBV11-2
CASSLGTGEHNEQYF | TGCGCCAGCAGCTTGGGGACAGGGGAACACAACGAGCAGTACTTC | - | TRBJ2-7 | TRBD1 | TRBV5-1
CATSSKQGQGAYEQYF | TGTGCCACCAGCAGCAAGCAAGGACAGGGGGCTTACGAGCAGTACTTC | - | TRBJ2-7 | TRBD1 | TRBV15
CSAHLRTANTEAFF | TGCAGTGCTCACCTCCGGACAGCGAACACTGAAGCTTTCTTT | - | TRBJ1-1 | - | TRBV20-1
CASSLIGGETEAFF | TGTGCCAGCAGTTTAATTGGGGGCGAAACTGAAGCTTTCTTT | many | TRBJ1-1 | - | TRBV12-3/TRBV12-4
CASSGQFQETQYF | TGTGCCAGCAGTGGACAGTTTCAAGAGACCCAGTACTTC | many | TRBJ2-5 | - | TRBV6-1
CASSPTRNSNQPQHF | TGTGCCAGCTCACCAACTAGAAATAGCAATCAGCCCCAGCATTTT | few | TRBJ1-5 | - | TRBV18
CASKTGPWDSPLHF | TGTGCCAGCAAGACAGGCCCTTGGGATTCACCCCTCCACTTT | - | TRBJ1-6 | - | TRBV27
CSVEFPGTGPTEQYF | TGCAGCGTTGAATTTCCCGGGACAGGGCCTACGGAGCAGTACTTC | many | TRBJ2-7 | TRBD1 | TRBV29-1
CASSGAQNTGELFF | TGTGCCAGCAGTGGGGCTCAGAACACCGGGGAGCTGTTTTTT | many | TRBJ2-2 | - | TRBV6-1
CASSVVSYEQYF | TGTGCCAGCAGCGTAGTGTCCTACGAGCAGTACTTC | many | TRBJ2-7 | - | TRBV9
CASSLGAFVSYEQYF | TGTGCCAGCAGCTTAGGTGCCTTTGTCTCCTACGAGCAGTACTTC | many | TRBJ2-7 | - | TRBV7-2
CASSIRPEGNQPQHF | TGTGCCAGCAGTATAAGACCAGAGGGCAATCAGCCCCAGCATTTT | many | TRBJ1-5 | - | TRBV12-3/TRBV12-4